This T cell receptor beta chain derives from a study of T cell changes during pregnancy in multiple sclerosis. Repertoires were generated with immunoSEQ multiplex PCR, while TCRdb's copy carries only in-frame clones and drops some. The repertoire has 80,000 or so clones, about 91% of them found once; the top ten carry under 1.5%. The CDR3 is made up of 15 amino acids. CDR1 and CDR2 from the germline V gene are SGHTS and YDEGEE. Germline trimming cut 3 bases from V and 4 bases from J; bases unmatched to any gene: 7. This clone has just one count. The chain joins TRBV5-8 to TRBJ1-5; 7 nucleotides agree with TRBD1. Here the sequenced sample was peripheral blood, taken before pregnancy. The receptor was isolated from a female donor with multiple sclerosis, enrolled in a pregnancy study. The CDR3 loop is CASSSTGTLNQPQHF. DNA of the CDR3: TGTGCCAGCAGCTCGACAGGGACCCTAAATCAGCCCCAGCATTTT.